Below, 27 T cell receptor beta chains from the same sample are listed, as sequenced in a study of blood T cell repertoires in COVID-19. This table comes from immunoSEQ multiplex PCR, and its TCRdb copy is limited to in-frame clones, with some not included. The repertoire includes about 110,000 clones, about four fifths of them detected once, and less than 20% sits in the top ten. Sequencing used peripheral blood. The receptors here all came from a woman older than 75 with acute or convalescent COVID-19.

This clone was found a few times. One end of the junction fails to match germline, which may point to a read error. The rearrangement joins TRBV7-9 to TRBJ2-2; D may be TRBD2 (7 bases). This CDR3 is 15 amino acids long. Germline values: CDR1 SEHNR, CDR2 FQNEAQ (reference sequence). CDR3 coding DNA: TGTGCAAGCAGAGGGGGGGCGACGAACACCGGGGAGCTGTTTTTT. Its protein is CASRGGATNTGELFF.

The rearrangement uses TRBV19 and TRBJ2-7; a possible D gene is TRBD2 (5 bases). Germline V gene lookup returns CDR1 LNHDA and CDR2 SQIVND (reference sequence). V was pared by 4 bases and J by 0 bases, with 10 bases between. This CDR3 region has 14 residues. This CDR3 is CASSRTPSSYEQYF. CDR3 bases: TGTGCCAGTAGTAGGACTCCGAGCTCCTACGAGCAGTACTTC. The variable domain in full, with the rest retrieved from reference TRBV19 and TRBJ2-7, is DGGITQSPKYLFRKEGQNVTLSCEQNLNHDAMYWYRQDPGQGLRLIYYSQIVNDFQKGDIAEGYSVSREKKESFPLTVTSAQKNPTAFYLCASSRTPSSYEQYFGPGTRLTVT.

DNA of the CDR3: TGTGCCAGCAGCCAATCCTTGGGGACAGGGGGTCACAATGAGCAGTTCTTC. Protein product: CASSQSLGTGGHNEQFF. J is TRBJ2-1 and V is TRBV14; 11 bases map to TRBD1. The CDR3 has 17 residues. Germline V gene sequence: CDR1 SGHDN, CDR2 FVKESK. V was pared by 2 bases and J by 5 bases, with 8 bases of the junction left unmatched.

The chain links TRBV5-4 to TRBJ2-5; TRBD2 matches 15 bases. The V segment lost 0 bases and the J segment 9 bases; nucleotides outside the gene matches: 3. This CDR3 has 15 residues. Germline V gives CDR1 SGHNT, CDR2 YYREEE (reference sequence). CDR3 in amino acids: CASSLAGTSGGSQYF. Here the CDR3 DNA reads TGTGCCAGCAGCTTGGCCGGGACTAGCGGGGGGTCCCAGTACTTC.

The CDR3 DNA is TGTGCCAGCAGTTTATCTACAGATACGCAGTATTTT. It yields the protein CASSLSTDTQYF. The genes are TRBV28 and TRBJ2-3; D is uncertain. V lost 1 base, J lost 3 bases, and 2 bases lay in between. The CDR3 sequence is 12 residues long. Germline CDR1 is MDHEN and CDR2 is SYDVKM.

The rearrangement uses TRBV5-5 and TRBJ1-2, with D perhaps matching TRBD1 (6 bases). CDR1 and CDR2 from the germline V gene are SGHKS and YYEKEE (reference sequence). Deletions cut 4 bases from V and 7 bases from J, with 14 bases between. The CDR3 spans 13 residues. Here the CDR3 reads CASSTGYSGGYTF. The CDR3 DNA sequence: TGTGCCAGCAGCACAGGGTATTCGGGTGGCTACACCTTC.

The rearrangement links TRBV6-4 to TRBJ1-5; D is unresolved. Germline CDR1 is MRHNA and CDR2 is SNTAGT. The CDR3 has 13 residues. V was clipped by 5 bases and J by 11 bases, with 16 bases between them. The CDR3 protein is CASSPDGAGAQHF. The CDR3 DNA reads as TGTGCCAGCAGTCCGGACGGTGCGGGAGCCCAGCATTTT.

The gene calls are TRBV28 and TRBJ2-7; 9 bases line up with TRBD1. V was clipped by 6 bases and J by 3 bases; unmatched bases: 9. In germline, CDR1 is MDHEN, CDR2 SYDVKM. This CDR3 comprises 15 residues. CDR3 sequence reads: CASSSGTGRFYEQYF. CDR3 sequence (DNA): TGTGCCAGCAGCTCCGGGACAGGGCGATTCTACGAGCAGTACTTC.

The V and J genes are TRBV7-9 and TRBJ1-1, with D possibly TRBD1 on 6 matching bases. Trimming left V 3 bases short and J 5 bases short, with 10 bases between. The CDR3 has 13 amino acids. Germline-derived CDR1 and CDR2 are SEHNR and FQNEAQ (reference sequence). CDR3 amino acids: CASSFSQGTEAFF. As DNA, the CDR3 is TGTGCCAGCAGCTTCTCACAGGGAACTGAAGCTTTCTTT.

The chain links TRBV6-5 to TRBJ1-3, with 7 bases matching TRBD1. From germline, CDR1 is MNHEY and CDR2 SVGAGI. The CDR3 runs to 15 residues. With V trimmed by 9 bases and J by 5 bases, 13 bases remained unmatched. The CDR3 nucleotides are TGTGCCAGTCTAAGTCCCTCGGGACAGAGAAACACCATATATTTT. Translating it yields CASLSPSGQRNTIYF.

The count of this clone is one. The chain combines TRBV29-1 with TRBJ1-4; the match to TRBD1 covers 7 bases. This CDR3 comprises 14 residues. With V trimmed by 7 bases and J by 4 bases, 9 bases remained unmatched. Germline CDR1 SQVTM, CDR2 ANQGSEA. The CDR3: CSAGRGGVNEKLFF. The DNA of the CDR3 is TGCAGCGCCGGACGAGGGGGCGTTAATGAAAAACTGTTTTTT.

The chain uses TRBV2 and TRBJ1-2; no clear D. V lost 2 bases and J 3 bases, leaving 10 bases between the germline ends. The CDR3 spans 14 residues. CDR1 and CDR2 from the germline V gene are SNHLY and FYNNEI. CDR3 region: CASSEQGRDYGYTF. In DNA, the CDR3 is TGTGCCAGCAGTGAACAAGGGAGGGACTATGGCTACACCTTC.

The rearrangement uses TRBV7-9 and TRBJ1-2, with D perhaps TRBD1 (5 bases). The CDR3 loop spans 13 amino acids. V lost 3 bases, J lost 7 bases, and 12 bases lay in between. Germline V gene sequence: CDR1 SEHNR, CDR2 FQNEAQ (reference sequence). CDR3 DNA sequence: TGTGCCAGCAGCTTTGGAAAGGGGTCTGGCTACACCTTC. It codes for CASSFGKGSGYTF.

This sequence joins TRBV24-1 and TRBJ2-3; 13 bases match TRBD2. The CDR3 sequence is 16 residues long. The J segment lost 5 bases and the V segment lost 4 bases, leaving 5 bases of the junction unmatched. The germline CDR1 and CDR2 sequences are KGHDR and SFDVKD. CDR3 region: CATSDSTSGRIDTQYF. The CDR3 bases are TGTGCCACCAGTGACTCGACTAGCGGGAGGATAGATACGCAGTATTTT.

CDR3 in amino acids: CASSRSGNTEAFF. CDR3 nucleotides: TGCGCCAGCAGCCGCTCAGGTAACACTGAAGCTTTCTTT. V usage is TRBV4-1 and J usage is TRBJ1-1; unclear D gene. This CDR3 region has 13 residues. CDR1 is MGHRA, CDR2 YSYEKL, per germline. With 4 bases removed from V and 2 bases from J, the gap between germline ends came to 8 bases.

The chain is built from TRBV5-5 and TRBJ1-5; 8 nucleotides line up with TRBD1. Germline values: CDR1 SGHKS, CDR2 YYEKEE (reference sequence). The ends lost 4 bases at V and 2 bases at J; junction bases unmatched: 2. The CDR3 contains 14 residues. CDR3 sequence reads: CASSPDRGNQPQHF. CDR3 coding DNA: TGTGCCAGCAGCCCGGACAGGGGCAATCAGCCCCAGCATTTT.

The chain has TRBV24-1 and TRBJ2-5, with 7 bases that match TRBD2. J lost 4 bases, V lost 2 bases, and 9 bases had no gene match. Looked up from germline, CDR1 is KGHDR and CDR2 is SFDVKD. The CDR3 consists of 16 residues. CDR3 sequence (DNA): TGTGCCACCAGTGATTCGGGGGACTACTACGGAGAGACCCAGTACTTC. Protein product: CATSDSGDYYGETQYF.

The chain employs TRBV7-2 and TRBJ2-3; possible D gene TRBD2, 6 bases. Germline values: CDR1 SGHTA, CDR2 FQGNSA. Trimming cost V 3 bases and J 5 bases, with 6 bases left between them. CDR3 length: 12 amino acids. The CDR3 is CASSLTRDTQYF. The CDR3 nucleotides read TGTGCCAGCAGCTTGACTAGAGATACGCAGTATTTT.

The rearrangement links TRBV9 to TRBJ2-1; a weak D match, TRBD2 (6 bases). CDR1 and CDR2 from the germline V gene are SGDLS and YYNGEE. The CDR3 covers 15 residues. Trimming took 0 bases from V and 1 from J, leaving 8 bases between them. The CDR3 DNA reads TGTGCCAGCAGCGTAGCGGGACTTTCCTACAATGAGCAGTTCTTC. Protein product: CASSVAGLSYNEQFF.

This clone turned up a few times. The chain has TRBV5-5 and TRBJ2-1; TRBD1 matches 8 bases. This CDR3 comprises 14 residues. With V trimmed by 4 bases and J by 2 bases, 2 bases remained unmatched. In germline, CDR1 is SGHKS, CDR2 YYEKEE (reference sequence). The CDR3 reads CASSAGGTYNEQFF. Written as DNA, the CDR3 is TGTGCCAGCAGCGCAGGGGGCACCTACAATGAGCAGTTCTTC.

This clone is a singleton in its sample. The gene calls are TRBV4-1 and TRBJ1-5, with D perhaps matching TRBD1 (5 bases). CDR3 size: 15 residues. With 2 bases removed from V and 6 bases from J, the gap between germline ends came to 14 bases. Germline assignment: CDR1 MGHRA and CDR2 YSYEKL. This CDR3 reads CASSQTGGLSQPQHF. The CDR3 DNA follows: TGCGCCAGCAGCCAAACGGGGGGATTAAGTCAGCCCCAGCATTTT.

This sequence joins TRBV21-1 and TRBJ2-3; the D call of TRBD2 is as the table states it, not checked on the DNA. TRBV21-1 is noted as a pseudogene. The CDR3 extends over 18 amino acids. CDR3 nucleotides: TGTGCCAGCAGCAAAGCCGTAGAGACTAGCTTCGGCACAGATACGCAGTATTTT. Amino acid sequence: CASSKAVETSFGTDTQYF.

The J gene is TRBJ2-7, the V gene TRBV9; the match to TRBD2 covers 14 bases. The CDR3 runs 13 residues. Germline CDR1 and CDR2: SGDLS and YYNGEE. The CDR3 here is CASSGGLAGEQSV. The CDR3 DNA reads TGTGCCAGCAGCGGGGGACTAGCGGGAGAGCAGTCCGTC.

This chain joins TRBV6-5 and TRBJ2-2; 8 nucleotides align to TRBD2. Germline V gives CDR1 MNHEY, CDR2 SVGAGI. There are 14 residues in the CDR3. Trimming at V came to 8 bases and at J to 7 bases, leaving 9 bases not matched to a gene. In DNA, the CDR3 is TGTGCCAGCGAACGGCGGGAGGCCGGCGGGGAGCTGTTTTTT. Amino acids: CASERREAGGELFF.

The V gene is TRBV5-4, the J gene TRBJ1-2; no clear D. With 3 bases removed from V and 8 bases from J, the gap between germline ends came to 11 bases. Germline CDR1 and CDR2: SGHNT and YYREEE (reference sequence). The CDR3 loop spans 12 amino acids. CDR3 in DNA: TGTGCCAGCAGCTACGGGGAGTGGGGCTACACCTTC. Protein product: CASSYGEWGYTF. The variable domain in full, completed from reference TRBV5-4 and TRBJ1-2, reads ETGVTQSPTHLIKTRGQQVTLRCSSQSGHNTVSWYQQALGQGPQFIFQYYREEENGRGNFPPRFSGLQFPNYSSELNVNALELDDSALYLCASSYGEWGYTFGSGTRLTVV.

The CDR3 sequence: CASSPEEGWATEAFF. CDR3 DNA: TGTGCCAGCAGCCCAGAAGAGGGTTGGGCCACTGAAGCTTTCTTT. The gene calls are TRBV4-2 and TRBJ1-1; D ambiguous. Germline V gene sequence: CDR1 LGHNA, CDR2 YNFKEQ. CDR3 size: 15 residues. V was pared by 4 bases and J by 4 bases, with 16 bases between.

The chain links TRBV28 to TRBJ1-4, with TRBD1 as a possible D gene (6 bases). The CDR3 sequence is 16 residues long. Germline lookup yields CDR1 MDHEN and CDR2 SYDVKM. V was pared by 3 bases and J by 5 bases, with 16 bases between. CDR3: CASSFRTGTRNEKLFF. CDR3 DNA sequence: TGTGCCAGCAGTTTTCGTACCGGGACACGAAATGAAAAACTGTTTTTT.